The rows below give T cell receptor beta chains drawn from one sample of a study of OX40 agonist ivuxolimab in advanced cancers. Produced via immunoSEQ multiplex PCR; TCRdb's table is partial and in-frame only. The sample lists 50,000 to 75,000 clones; about 90% were seen once. The source was CD4+ or CD8+ T cells sorted from blood, collected in a trial of the OX40 agonist ivuxolimab. The receptor set was obtained from an adult with an advanced solid tumor such as melanoma, head and neck, liver or kidney cancer. The CDR3 runs from the conserved cysteine through the conserved F or W. The D gene is left open where the match is weak. A row's size may be missing; if present it is once, few, many or a size class.

D gene	V gene	J gene	clone size	CDR3 protein	CDR3 DNA
NA	TRBV19	TRBJ2-3	NA	CASSIADTQYF	TGTGCCAGTAGTATAGCTGATACGCAGTATTTT
TRBD1	TRBV11-2	TRBJ1-1	NA	CASSLNRGRERNTEAFF	TGTGCCAGCAGCTTAAACAGGGGAAGGGAAAGGAACACTGAAGCTTTCTTT
TRBD1	TRBV7-2	TRBJ1-3	NA	CASSSMTGSTGNTIYF	TGTGCCAGCAGCTCCATGACAGGGTCGACCGGAAACACCATATATTTT
TRBD2	TRBV18	TRBJ2-1	NA	CASSPPGRGGYNEQFF	TGTGCCAGCTCACCACCCGGACGGGGGGGCTACAATGAGCAGTTCTTC
NA	TRBV7-9	TRBJ2-7	NA	CASSSPGPPPYEQYF	TGTGCCAGCAGCTCCCCGGGACCCCCGCCCTACGAGCAGTACTTC
NA	TRBV7-2	TRBJ2-2	NA	CASSLDGITGELFF	TGTGCCAGCAGCTTAGACGGGATCACCGGGGAGCTGTTTTTT
NA	TRBV6-1	TRBJ2-3	NA	CASSEGISPDTQYF	TGTGCCAGCAGTGAGGGGATCTCGCCAGATACGCAGTATTTT
NA	TRBV7-2	TRBJ2-3	NA	CASSPSSLRADTQYF	TGTGCCAGCAGCCCCTCTAGCCTGCGGGCAGATACGCAGTATTTT
TRBD1	TRBV11-2	TRBJ1-2	NA	CAITGEANYGYTF	TGTGCTATTACAGGGGAGGCTAACTATGGCTACACCTTC
TRBD2	TRBV29-1	TRBJ2-2	NA	CSVEALTSGNTGELFF	TGCAGCGTTGAAGCGCTGACTAGCGGTAACACCGGGGAGCTGTTTTTT
NA	TRBV30	TRBJ1-2	NA	CAWSVRPGAGYTF	TGTGCCTGGAGTGTTCGTCCAGGCGCTGGCTACACCTTC
NA	TRBV7-8	TRBJ2-1	NA	CASNPKRWGELYNEQFF	TGTGCCAGCAACCCTAAAAGGTGGGGGGAGCTCTACAATGAGCAGTTCTTC
NA	TRBV7-9	TRBJ1-3	once	CASSRQAGNSASSGNTIYF	TGTGCCAGCAGCCGCCAAGCGGGGAATTCGGCGTCTTCTGGAAACACCATATATTTT
NA	TRBV7-2	TRBJ2-6	NA	CASRASGANVLTF	TGTGCCAGCAGGGCCTCTGGGGCCAACGTCCTGACTTTC
NA	TRBV6-5	TRBJ2-7	NA	CASSADSSEQYF	TGTGCCAGCAGTGCGGACTCGAGCGAGCAGTACTTC
TRBD2	TRBV14	TRBJ2-7	NA	CASSQLAGNPYEQYF	TGTGCCAGCAGCCAGCTAGCGGGGAACCCCTACGAGCAGTACTTC
TRBD1	TRBV2	TRBJ1-5	NA	CASRRQGNQPQHF	TGTGCCAGCAGGAGACAGGGGAATCAGCCCCAGCATTTT
TRBD1	TRBV10-2	TRBJ1-2	NA	CASRWGQGDYGYTF	TGCGCCAGCAGGTGGGGACAGGGGGACTATGGCTACACCTTC
TRBD2	TRBV6-5	TRBJ2-3	NA	CASSSSGGGSYTQYF	TGTGCCAGCAGCTCAAGCGGGGGTGGCTCATATACGCAGTATTTT
TRBD2	TRBV28	TRBJ2-7	NA	CASSHGRGPTSPEQYF	TGTGCCAGCTCCCACGGGAGGGGACCCACATCGCCCGAGCAGTACTTC
NA	TRBV19	TRBJ1-2	NA	CASKGDGKNNYGYTF	TGTGCCAGTAAAGGGGACGGCAAAAATAACTATGGCTACACCTTC
TRBD1	TRBV2	TRBJ1-4	once	CASSAGTGTGGNEKLFF	TGTGCCAGCAGTGCCGGGACAGGGACAGGAGGGAATGAAAAACTGTTTTTT
NA	TRBV9	TRBJ2-2	NA	CASSVAFDSYTGELFF	TGTGCCAGCAGCGTAGCTTTTGACTCTTACACCGGGGAGCTGTTTTTT
NA	TRBV7-2	TRBJ2-5	few	CASRGGETQYF	TGTGCCAGCAGAGGGGGAGAGACCCAGTACTTC
NA	TRBV6-5	TRBJ1-1	NA	CATNGGPTEAFF	TGTGCCACCAACGGGGGGCCCACTGAAGCTTTCTTT
TRBD1	TRBV10-3	TRBJ1-1	NA	CAISEWDGKKRQGARTPEAFF	TGTGCCATCAGTGAGTGGGATGGAAAGAAAAGACAGGGGGCGAGAACTCCTGAAGCTTTCTTT
TRBD1	TRBV27	TRBJ1-2	NA	CASSPRDRGHRGYGYTF	TGTGCCAGCAGCCCCCGGGACAGGGGACATCGGGGCTATGGCTACACCTTC
NA	TRBV11-2	TRBJ2-3	NA	CASSLRPSTDTQYF	TGTGCCAGCAGCTTAAGACCTAGCACAGATACGCAGTATTTT
TRBD1	TRBV27	TRBJ1-5	few	CASSSYSSGGTSFRDQPQHF	TGTGCCAGCAGTTCCTATTCTTCAGGGGGTACGTCCTTCAGGGATCAGCCCCAGCATTTT
NA	TRBV28	TRBJ1-2	NA	CASSLIRDWGYTF	TGTGCCAGCAGTTTAATCAGGGATTGGGGCTACACCTTC
NA	TRBV9	TRBJ1-1	NA	CASSVGIAMNTEAFF	TGTGCCAGCAGCGTAGGGATAGCGATGAACACTGAAGCTTTCTTT
NA	TRBV2	TRBJ2-1	NA	CASSGNTINEQFF	TGTGCCAGCAGTGGGAACACAATCAATGAGCAGTTCTTC
NA	TRBV11-3	TRBJ1-5	NA	CALVLGRNQPQHF	TGTGCCTTAGTCCTGGGCCGTAATCAGCCCCAGCATTTT
NA	TRBV10-3	TRBJ2-1	NA	CAISGGPGNEQFF	TGTGCCATCAGTGGAGGGCCTGGCAATGAGCAGTTCTTC
NA	TRBV6-1	TRBJ2-3	NA	CASREETGSHTDTQYF	TGTGCCAGCAGGGAAGAGACAGGCTCACACACAGATACGCAGTATTTT
NA	TRBV21-1	TRBJ2-7	NA	CASSKKRPGQGACEQYF	TGTGCCAGCAGCAAAAAAAGGCCGGGACAGGGTGCTTGCGAGCAGTACTTC
NA	TRBV5-4	TRBJ1-1	NA	CASSLGQVGNTEAFF	TGTGCCAGCAGCTTGGGACAGGTTGGAAACACTGAAGCTTTCTTT
NA	TRBV18	TRBJ1-3	NA	CASSPGTTGYSGNTIYF	TGTGCCAGCTCACCAGGGACGACGGGGTACTCTGGAAACACCATATATTTT
TRBD1	TRBV30	TRBJ1-2	NA	CAWSVEPQRILTGRGRGYTF	TGTGCCTGGAGTGTAGAACCCCAGCGGATATTAACAGGGAGGGGGCGCGGCTACACCTTC
TRBD2	TRBV9	TRBJ2-7	NA	CASSVGGGTSGYEQYF	TGTGCCAGCAGCGTAGGAGGGGGGACTAGCGGCTACGAGCAGTACTTC
TRBD1	TRBV2	TRBJ2-1	NA	CASSAGQGNYNEQFF	TGTGCCAGCAGTGCGGGACAGGGGAATTACAATGAGCAGTTCTTC
NA	TRBV29-1	TRBJ1-1	few	CSAGEGRPFF	TGCAGCGCTGGGGAGGGAAGGCCTTTCTTT
TRBD1	TRBV2	TRBJ2-7	NA	CASSEDRPYEQYF	TGTGCCAGCAGTGAGGACAGGCCCTACGAGCAGTACTTC
NA	TRBV4-3	TRBJ2-3	NA	CASSQVESSAQYF	TGCGCCAGCAGCCAAGTTGAGTCTAGCGCGCAGTATTTT
NA	TRBV2	TRBJ1-4	NA	CASTPRTTNEKLFF	TGTGCCAGCACCCCCCGGACAACAAATGAAAAACTGTTTTTT
NA	TRBV2	TRBJ2-6	NA	CASTLRGAGANVLTF	TGTGCCAGCACCCTCCGGGGGGCCGGGGCCAACGTCCTGACTTTC
TRBD1	TRBV30	TRBJ1-3	NA	CAWSVQGFSGNTIYF	TGTGCCTGGAGTGTACAGGGGTTCTCTGGAAACACCATATATTTT
NA	TRBV5-1	TRBJ2-5	NA	CASKNGGGGLGETQYF	TGCGCCAGCAAAAATGGGGGCGGGGGTCTGGGAGAGACCCAGTACTTC
TRBD1	TRBV7-2	TRBJ1-4	NA	CASSLPTGGDEKLFF	TGTGCCAGCAGCTTACCGACAGGGGGCGATGAAAAACTGTTTTTT
NA	TRBV13	TRBJ1-6	few	CASSTGLLRSPLHF	TGTGCCAGCAGCACCGGACTGTTACGTTCGCCCCTCCACTTT
TRBD1	TRBV6-5	TRBJ2-1	once	CASSSTGGSYEQFF	TGTGCCAGCAGTAGCACAGGGGGCTCATATGAGCAGTTCTTC
TRBD1	TRBV2	TRBJ1-1	NA	CAIQDRVNTEAFF	TGTGCCATACAAGACAGGGTGAACACTGAAGCTTTCTTT
TRBD2	TRBV27	TRBJ2-2	NA	CASSFRKGLSGAHTGELFF	TGTGCCAGCAGTTTCCGAAAGGGATTGAGCGGGGCACACACCGGGGAGCTGTTTTTT